This T cell receptor (beta chain) was sequenced in a study of low-dose radiotherapy and immunotherapy resistance in tumors. The wider study: Radiation delivery to Cohort 1 consisted of 0.5 Gy per fraction every 2 weeks, summing to 6.5 Gy. Intravenous cyclophosphamide 200 mg/m2 was given every two weeks, one day before radiation and immunotherapy. Aspirin 300 mg was given orally each day for four cycles from cycle 1 day 1.

Alpha and beta chains were covered, as first-strand cDNA relied on TRAV- and TRBV-specific primers. Using a constant-region primer together with a V-primer adapter, TCRs were subjected to roughly 20 PCR cycles of amplification. MiXCR, applied by TCRdb to the reads, yields one record per CDR3 protein. Here the sample spans tens of thousands of distinct CDR3 sequences, approximately 26% being singletons. Time point given: before trial treatment. The donors' treatment consisted of nivolumab, ipilimumab, aspirin, low-dose cyclophosphamide and low-dose radiotherapy. This clonotype was counted many times. The source of this sequence is a male donor with prostate cancer. This sample comprised PBMCs, obtained before treatment.

CDR3 sequence: CSVEDYFAQGTNEKLFF. In DNA, the CDR3 is TGCAGCGTTGAAGATTACTTTGCGCAGGGAACTAATGAAAAACTGTTTTTT. This chain joins TRBV29-1 and TRBJ1-4, with D possibly TRBD1 on 5 matching bases. Germline CDR1 SQVTM, CDR2 ANQGSEA. The CDR3 extends over 17 amino acids. V lost 0 bases and J 1 base, leaving 15 bases between the germline ends.